This T cell receptor beta chain was recorded in a study of cytomegalovirus exposure and HLA in healthy donors. The PCR had 60 Vbeta and 13 Jbeta primers. Method: immunoSEQ multiplex PCR; TCRdb's copy keeps in-frame clones and lacks some. Recorded here are around 70,000 clones; the top ten clones represent 2% to 2.5%. The germline CDR1 and CDR2 sequences are SGDLS and YYNGEE. V dropped 3 bases and J dropped 9; count of bases not matched to a gene: 4. The CDR3 covers 14 residues. Findings and caveats of the study: Analysis was carried out at a later point, and it linked a missense DCLRE1C variant to TCR beta V- and J-gene trimming. Researchers had no immune exposure information except CMV serostatus available. HLA alleles were associated with 16,951 TCR beta sequences in a later analysis at 0.05 false discovery rate. It was confirmed in vitro that a few of the CMV-associated chains were specific for CMV antigens.

In the case of this clone: Its target is not known.

The sequence came from a female donor in good health and CMV-seropositive. The sequenced sample was PBMCs. J is TRBJ1-6 and V is TRBV9; 9 bases line up with TRBD1. The CDR3 coding sequence is TGTGCCAGCAGCGCAACAGGGGGCGGTTCACCCCTCCACTTT. Amino acids: CASSATGGGSPLHF.